These 26 T cell receptor beta chains came from one sample sequenced in a study of graft-versus-host responses after intestinal transplantation. Their cognate antigens are unknown. Using immunoSEQ multiplex PCR, the repertoire was profiled, and TCRdb retains in-frame clones only, with some absent. The data hold over 100,000 clones, with roughly 95% observed a single time. Sequenced here: unstimulated CD8+ T cells sorted from spleen or lymph node cells, sampled before intestinal transplant. The receptors were gathered from a human donor who received an intestinal transplant.

The rearrangement joins TRBV14 to TRBJ2-6, with 8 bases that match TRBD1. Germline V lookup: CDR1 SGHDN, CDR2 FVKESK. V lost 2 bases to trimming and J lost 0 bases; unmatched junction nucleotides: 12. The CDR3 runs to 20 residues. DNA of the CDR3: TGTGCCAGCAGCCAACTAAAGTTCGGACAGGGTAGCTCTGGGGCCAACGTCCTGACTTTC. Translating it yields CASSQLKFGQGSSGANVLTF.

The rearrangement joins TRBV4-3 to TRBJ2-5; 13 bases map to TRBD2. Germline V lookup: CDR1 LGHNA, CDR2 YSLEER. V was clipped by 3 bases and J by 2 bases; unmatched bases: 6. There are 17 residues in the CDR3. As DNA, the CDR3 is TGCGCCAGCAGCCACGGGACTAGCGGGACCTATCAAGAGACCCAGTACTTC. Translated: CASSHGTSGTYQETQYF.

This clone was seen more than once but under ten times. J is TRBJ2-7 and V is TRBV10-1; 7 positions agree with TRBD1. The CDR3 has 15 residues. The germline gives CDR1 WNHNN, CDR2 SYGVQD (reference sequence). Trimming at V came to 3 bases and at J to 5 bases, leaving 10 bases not matched to a gene. CDR3 DNA sequence: TGCGCCAGCAGTGAAAGACGGGACAGTAACGACGAGCAGTACTTC. This sequence encodes CASSERRDSNDEQYF.

This sequence joins TRBV6-5 and TRBJ2-7, with 8 bases matching TRBD2. The trim removed 4 bases at V and 2 bases at J, leaving 4 bases unmatched. The V gene's germline CDR1 is MNHEY and CDR2 SVGAGI. The CDR3 spans 14 residues. The CDR3 here is CASSFSGGTYEQYF. DNA of the CDR3: TGTGCCAGCAGTTTCAGCGGGGGTACCTACGAGCAGTACTTC.

The chain employs TRBV25-1 and TRBJ2-3; 10 bases align to TRBD1. Germline trimming cut 4 bases from V and 3 bases from J; bases unmatched to any gene: 4. CDR3 length: 15 residues. CDR1 MGHDK and CDR2 SYGVNS come from the germline V gene. The CDR3 DNA reads as TGTGCCAGCAGTGTATGGGACAGGGGAACAGATACGCAGTATTTT. Translating it yields CASSVWDRGTDTQYF.

The chain is built from TRBV7-6 and TRBJ2-7, with TRBD1 identical over 7 bases. Looked up from germline, CDR1 is SGHVS and CDR2 is FNYEAQ. The CDR3 is 13 residues long. Trimming removed 6 bases from V and 5 bases from J; junction bases left unmatched: 7. DNA for the CDR3: TGTGCCAGCAGTCAGACAGGGACCGACGAGCAGTACTTC. It yields the protein CASSQTGTDEQYF.

About this clone itself: This sample includes further DNA sequences coding for the same CDR3. The chain employs TRBV6-6 and TRBJ2-1; D gene unclear. Trimming took 2 bases from V and 3 from J, leaving 8 bases between them. The CDR3 totals 14 residues. In germline, CDR1 is MNHNY, CDR2 SVGAGI (reference sequence). The CDR3 is CASSYSSSYNEQFF. Written as DNA, the CDR3 is TGTGCCAGCAGTTACAGTTCCAGCTACAATGAGCAGTTCTTC.

This clone came up a few times. V gene TRBV6-4 combines with J gene TRBJ1-1; no definite D call. CDR3 length: 13 residues. Trimming took 6 bases from V and 0 from J, leaving 8 bases between them. Germline assignment: CDR1 MRHNA and CDR2 SNTAGT. Here the CDR3 reads CASSPTLNTEAFF. CDR3 sequence (DNA): TGTGCCAGCAGCCCTACATTGAACACTGAAGCTTTCTTT.

The chain carries TRBV4-1 and TRBJ1-6; D ambiguous. Looked up from germline, CDR1 is MGHRA and CDR2 is YSYEKL. The ends were cut back, 2 bases at V and 7 bases at J, with 12 bases in the middle. This CDR3 region has 15 residues. CDR3 sequence reads: CASSQHTVGNSPLHF. The CDR3, as DNA: TGCGCCAGCAGCCAACATACGGTCGGGAATTCACCCCTCCACTTT.

This chain connects TRBV19 to TRBJ2-3; D may be TRBD2 (6 bases). V shed 7 bases and J shed 0 bases, with 14 bases lying between them. The germline V gene has CDR1 LNHDA and CDR2 SQIVND (reference sequence). This CDR3 is 15 amino acids long. CDR3 in DNA: TGTGCCAGTAATCTTGGCGGGACGAGCACAGATACGCAGTATTTT. Its protein is CASNLGGTSTDTQYF.

The genes are TRBV11-2 and TRBJ2-7; 7 bases line up with TRBD1. This CDR3 contains 14 residues. In germline, CDR1 is SGHAT, CDR2 FQNNGV. With 5 bases clipped from V and 3 bases from J, the junction kept 7 bases outside the gene matches. CDR3: CASSPYRGIYEQYF. The CDR3 nucleotides read TGTGCCAGCAGCCCCTACAGGGGAATCTACGAGCAGTACTTC.

The chain has TRBV29-1 and TRBJ2-7, with 8 bases aligning to TRBD1. Unmatched junction bases numbered 5, after V lost 1 base and J lost 3 bases. The CDR3 runs 14 residues. CDR1 is SQVTM, CDR2 ANQGSEA, per germline. CDR3 protein: CSVEVPGGNYEQYF. The CDR3 DNA reads as TGCAGCGTTGAAGTGCCAGGGGGCAACTACGAGCAGTACTTC.

The chain joins TRBV9 to TRBJ1-1; 8 positions agree with TRBD1. V shed 0 bases, J shed 0 bases, and the junction held 7 bases outside the gene matches. CDR1 is SGDLS and CDR2 is YYNGEE in the germline V gene. The CDR3 is 17 residues long. CDR3 residues: CASSVAKDRAMNTEAFF. In DNA, the CDR3 is TGTGCCAGCAGCGTAGCTAAGGACAGGGCGATGAACACTGAAGCTTTCTTT.

The chain recombines TRBV9 with TRBJ1-5, with D uncertain. This CDR3 is built from 13 residues. V lost 3 bases to trimming and J lost 0 bases, with 4 bases between them. Germline CDR1 and CDR2: SGDLS and YYNGEE. CDR3 protein: CASSAYSNQPQHF. The CDR3 DNA sequence: TGTGCCAGCAGCGCTTATAGCAATCAGCCCCAGCATTTT.

The genes are TRBV19 and TRBJ1-1; tentative D call: TRBD1 (5 bases). Germline V gene sequence: CDR1 LNHDA, CDR2 SQIVND (reference sequence). The CDR3 contains 14 residues. The V end was cut by 6 bases, the J end by 0 bases, with 11 bases between. The chain's CDR3 is CASSLGRVNTEAFF. The DNA for the CDR3 is TGTGCCAGTAGCCTGGGACGGGTGAACACTGAAGCTTTCTTT.

This clone was recorded a few times. J is TRBJ1-1 and V is TRBV5-4, with a tentative D call TRBD1 (5 bases). Germline values: CDR1 SGHNT, CDR2 YYREEE (reference sequence). The CDR3 contains 12 residues. With 2 bases removed from V and 7 bases from J, the gap between germline ends came to 9 bases. The CDR3 reads CASSLRGNEAFF. The CDR3 DNA reads as TGTGCCAGCAGCTTACGGGGGAATGAAGCTTTCTTT.

The genes are TRBV15 and TRBJ1-4, with 10 bases lining up with TRBD1. Germline CDR1 reads LNHNV; CDR2 reads YYDKDF (reference sequence). The V gene end was trimmed by 8 bases and the J gene end by 8 bases; junction bases not matched to a gene: 2. The CDR3 runs to 12 residues. This CDR3 is CATLGQGEKLFF. The CDR3 nucleotides read TGTGCCACCCTGGGACAGGGGGAAAAACTGTTTTTT. The full variable domain, its missing parts supplied by reference TRBV15 and TRBJ1-4, is DAMVIQNPRYQVTQFGKPVTLSCSQTLNHNVMYWYQQKSSQAPKLLFHYYDKDFNNEADTPDNFQSRRPNTSFCFLDIRSPGLGDTAMYLCATLGQGEKLFFGSGTQLSVL.

A word on this clone: The junction departs from the called germline gene at one end, perhaps through a read error. The CDR3 region is CASGLQGPNEKLFF. The CDR3 DNA is TGTGCCAGCGGCTTACAGGGTCCCAATGAAAAACTGTTTTTT. The rearrangement uses TRBV7-9 and TRBJ1-4; D is perhaps TRBD1 (6 bases). Germline V gene sequence: CDR1 SEHNR, CDR2 FQNEAQ (reference sequence). The CDR3 runs to 14 residues.

This chain links TRBV9 with TRBJ2-1; TRBD1 aligns across 10 bases. Germline lookup yields CDR1 SGDLS and CDR2 YYNGEE. The CDR3 runs 16 residues. After removal of 0 bases from V and 5 bases from J, the junction contained 5 bases not matched to a gene. The CDR3 protein is CASSVVDRGPNNEQFF. CDR3 coding DNA: TGTGCCAGCAGCGTAGTCGACAGGGGGCCTAACAATGAGCAGTTCTTC.

The chain couples TRBV28 to TRBJ2-1; 11 bases are shared with TRBD2. Germline trimming cut 5 bases from V and 6 bases from J; bases unmatched to any gene: 6. Germline CDR1 is MDHEN and CDR2 is SYDVKM. The CDR3 is made up of 15 amino acids. CDR3 sequence reads: CASSMLLAGGNEQFF. DNA of the CDR3: TGTGCCAGCAGTATGCTTCTAGCGGGAGGCAATGAGCAGTTCTTC.

In this sample, this clone turned up once. The J gene is TRBJ2-7, the V gene TRBV5-4; D is perhaps TRBD2 (5 bases). There are 13 residues in the CDR3. Trimming left V 3 bases short and J 4 bases short, with 11 bases between. Per germline, CDR1 SGHNT and CDR2 YYREEE (reference sequence). The CDR3 loop reads CASSSSGLYEQYF. The CDR3 DNA sequence: TGTGCCAGCAGCTCCTCGGGGTTATACGAGCAGTACTTC.

The chain has TRBV21-1 and TRBJ2-7. TRBV21-1 is assigned pseudogene status. The CDR3 spans 22 residues. CDR3 loop: CASSKLTGRSITLWGRSYEQYF. The DNA of the CDR3 is TGTGCCAGCAGCAAACTCACGGGGAGAAGCATAACATTGTGGGGACGGTCCTACGAGCAGTACTTC.

The chain employs TRBV5-1 and TRBJ2-1; 8 nucleotides line up with TRBD2. V shed 6 bases and J 4 bases; nucleotides not matched to a gene: 3. CDR3 length: 13 residues. Germline CDR1 and CDR2: SGHRS and YFSETQ. For the CDR3, the DNA is TGCGCCAGCAAAACGGGAGGGTACAATGAGCAGTTCTTC. Residues: CASKTGGYNEQFF. Variable domain in full (rest from reference TRBV5-1 and TRBJ2-1): KAGVTQTPRYLIKTRGQQVTLSCSPISGHRSVSWYQQTPGQGLQFLFEYFSETQRNKGNFPGRFSGRQFSNSRSEMNVSTLELGDSALYLCASKTGGYNEQFFGPGTRLTVL.

The chain links TRBV30 to TRBJ1-3; D gene unclear. The germline V and J ends were trimmed by 5 bases and 0 bases, with 8 bases remaining between them. The germline gives CDR1 GTSNPN, CDR2 SVGIG (reference sequence). The CDR3 contains 13 residues. The CDR3 loop is CAWSVDSGNTIYF. In DNA form, the CDR3 reads TGTGCCTGGTCGGTAGACTCTGGAAACACCATATATTTT.

This clone was detected only once. This rearrangement joins TRBV7-8 to TRBJ2-1; TRBD2 matches at 11 bases. The junction had 5 bases not matched to a gene; V was cut back by 4 bases and J by 0 bases. Looked up from germline, CDR1 is SGHVS and CDR2 is FQNEAQ. The CDR3 has 17 residues. CDR3 bases: TGTGCCAGCAGCTCCATGGGACTAGCGGCCTCCTACAATGAGCAGTTCTTC. It codes for CASSSMGLAASYNEQFF.

This chain uses TRBV4-2 with TRBJ2-1, with 8 bases identical to TRBD2. Germline trimming cut 0 bases from V and 5 bases from J; bases unmatched to any gene: 12. The CDR3 spans 18 residues. Germline assignment: CDR1 LGHNA and CDR2 YNFKEQ. CDR3 residues: CASSQEDQAGEGHNEQFF. The CDR3 nucleotides read TGTGCCAGCAGCCAAGAGGATCAAGCGGGAGAAGGGCACAATGAGCAGTTCTTC.